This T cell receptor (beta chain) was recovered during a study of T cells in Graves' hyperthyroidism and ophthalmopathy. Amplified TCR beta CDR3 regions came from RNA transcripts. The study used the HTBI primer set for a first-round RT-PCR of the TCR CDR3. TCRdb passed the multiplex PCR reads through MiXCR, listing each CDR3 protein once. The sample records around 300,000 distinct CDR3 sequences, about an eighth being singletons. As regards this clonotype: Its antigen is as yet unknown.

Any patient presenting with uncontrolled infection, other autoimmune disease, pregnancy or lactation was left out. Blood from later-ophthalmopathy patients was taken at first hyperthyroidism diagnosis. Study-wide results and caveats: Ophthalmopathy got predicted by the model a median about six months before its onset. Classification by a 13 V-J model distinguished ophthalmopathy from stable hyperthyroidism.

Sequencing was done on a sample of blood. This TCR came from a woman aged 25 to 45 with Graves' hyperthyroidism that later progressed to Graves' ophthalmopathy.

CDR3 coding DNA: TGCAGTGCTAGCTCTGGGTACGAGCAGTACTTC. Translating gives CSASSGYEQYF. This chain joins TRBV20-1 and TRBJ2-7; D uncertain. The CDR3 contains 11 residues. CDR1 DFQATT and CDR2 SNEGSKA come from the germline V gene (reference sequence). Trimming removed 3 bases at V and 4 bases at J, with 7 bases between.